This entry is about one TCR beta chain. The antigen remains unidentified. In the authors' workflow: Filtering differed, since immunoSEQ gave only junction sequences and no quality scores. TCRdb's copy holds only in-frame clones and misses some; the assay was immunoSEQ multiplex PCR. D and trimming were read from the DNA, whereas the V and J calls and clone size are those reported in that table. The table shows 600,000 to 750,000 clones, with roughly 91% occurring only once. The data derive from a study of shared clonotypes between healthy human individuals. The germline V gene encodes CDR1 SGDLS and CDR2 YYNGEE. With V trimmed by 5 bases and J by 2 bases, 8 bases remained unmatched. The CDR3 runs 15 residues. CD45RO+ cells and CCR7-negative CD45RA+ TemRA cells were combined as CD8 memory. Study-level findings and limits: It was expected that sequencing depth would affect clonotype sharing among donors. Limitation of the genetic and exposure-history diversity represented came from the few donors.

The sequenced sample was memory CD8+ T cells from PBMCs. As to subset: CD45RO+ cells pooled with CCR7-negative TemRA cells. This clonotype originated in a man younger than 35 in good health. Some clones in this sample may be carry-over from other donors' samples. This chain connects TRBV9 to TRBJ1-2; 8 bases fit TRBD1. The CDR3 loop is CASRGQGLPNYGYTF. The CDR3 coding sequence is TGTGCCAGCAGAGGACAGGGACTTCCAAACTATGGCTACACCTTC. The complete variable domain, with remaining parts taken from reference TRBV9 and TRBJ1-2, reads DSGVTQTPKHLITATGQRVTLRCSPRSGDLSVYWYQQSLDQGLQFLIQYYNGEERAKGNILERFSAQQFPDLHSELNLSSLELGDSALYFCASRGQGLPNYGYTFGSGTRLTVV.